This TCR beta chain is from a study of beta chain features in type 1 diabetes. Whole-study results and caveats: TCRB CDR3s from Type 1 diabetes patients were moderately but significantly shorter in all four CD4+ subsets.

This clone was recorded a few times. Its antigen is unknown. Reverse transcription of all isolated RNA meant that expressed TCRB transcripts were sequenced. Profiled with immunoSEQ multiplex PCR; TCRdb holds only in-frame clones, not every one. The data contain 200,000 to 300,000 clones, about 15% of them singletons. About 110 mL of blood, on average, came from one heparinised draw per donor. CDR1 and CDR2 from the germline V gene are SGHRS and YFSETQ. The CDR3 totals 15 residues. After removal of 2 bases from V and 1 base from J, the junction contained 5 bases not matched to a gene. The chain is built from TRBV5-1 and TRBJ2-5, with TRBD1 matching 7 bases. The origin of this receptor is a man aged 25 to 40 with type 1 diabetes. Sequenced input: naive CD4+ T cells from blood. The CDR3 DNA reads as TGCGCCAGCAGCTTCTCCGGGACAGCCCAAGAGACCCAGTACTTC. Its protein product is CASSFSGTAQETQYF.